Reported below is one T cell receptor (beta chain). Its cognate antigen is unknown. V was clipped by 1 base and J by 3 bases, with 19 bases between them. The CDR3 runs 17 residues. CDR1 is SGHTA and CDR2 is FQGNSA in the germline V gene. The sample belongs to a study of high-grade serous ovarian cancer treatment subgroups. Study-wide results and limits: These tumor repertoires lack spatial information from bulk sequencing. The analyses considered CDR3 and ignored CDR1 and CDR2. Higher neoantigen levels went with greater TCR clonal relatedness. Same-patient tumor repertoires overlapped at about 0.1 to 0.79; different patients barely overlapped.

Tumor samples were obtained before definitive surgery or chemotherapy. Libraries were prepared by immunoSEQ multiplex PCR; TCRdb keeps only in-frame clonotypes and omits some of them. The sample consists of about 11,000 clones, less than 90% of them appearing once. Sequencing was performed on tumor tissue. This chain joins TRBV7-2 and TRBJ2-7, with D maybe TRBD2 (7 bases). This TCR was recovered from a human donor with high-grade serous ovarian cancer. The CDR3 bases are TGTGCCAGCAGCTTAGTAGGGGGGGGGACATCCGACTACGAGCAGTACTTC. This translates into CASSLVGGGTSDYEQYF.